What follows are 20 T cell receptor beta chains derived from one specimen sequenced in a study of post-analysis software for immune sequencing data. Study findings and constraints: Controls had lower frequencies than patients of 4 or 5 TRBV segments, which included TRBV5-6, TRBV5-1 and TRBV20-1.

TCR beta cDNA libraries included unique molecular identifiers. TCRdb analysed the PCR reads with MiXCR anew, one entry per CDR3 protein. This table holds 750,000 to 950,000 distinct CDR3 sequences, approximately 57% found once. Their cognate antigens are unknown. Sample: blood. Source of these receptors: a girl aged 10 to 17 with multiple sclerosis.

V gene TRBV15 combines with J gene TRBJ2-3, with 11 bases matching TRBD1. This CDR3 spans 16 amino acids. After removal of 0 bases from V and 10 bases from J, the junction contained 9 bases not matched to a gene. Germline CDR1 is LNHNV and CDR2 is YYDKDF (reference sequence). For the CDR3, the DNA is TGTGCCACCAGCAGAGATCTCCGGACAGGGGGCCCGGCGCAGTATTTT. It codes for CATSRDLRTGGPAQYF.

The chain uses TRBV5-1 and TRBJ2-3; D is ambiguous. V lost 7 bases and J 0 bases, leaving 12 bases between the germline ends. CDR1 is SGHRS, CDR2 YFSETQ, per germline. The CDR3 extends over 14 amino acids. CDR3 residues: CASAPVPSTDTQYF. The CDR3 DNA is TGCGCCAGCGCGCCGGTCCCTAGCACAGATACGCAGTATTTT.

This clonotype showed up just a few times. The rearrangement uses TRBV10-3 and TRBJ2-7, with 8 bases fitting TRBD1. This CDR3 is built from 14 residues. V lost 3 bases, J lost 6 bases, and 7 bases stayed unmatched. CDR1 is ENHRY and CDR2 is SYGVKD in the germline V gene. The CDR3 loop is CAISDDRGVAEQYF. The CDR3 DNA follows: TGTGCCATCAGTGACGACAGGGGAGTAGCCGAGCAGTACTTC.

The chain employs TRBV28 and TRBJ2-3; D may be TRBD1 or TRBD2 (5 bases each). Germline values: CDR1 MDHEN, CDR2 SYDVKM. The V end lost 3 bases, the J end lost 6 bases, and 16 bases lay between the germline ends. The CDR3 has 15 amino acids. The CDR3 sequence is CASSLYGGGPDTQYF. The DNA of the CDR3 is TGTGCCAGCAGTTTGTACGGTGGGGGTCCCGATACGCAGTATTTT.

Here the CDR3 DNA reads TGTGCCAGCTCACCTGACCAGCAAGAGACCCAGTACTTC. Translated, it gives CASSPDQQETQYF. This chain uses TRBV18 with TRBJ2-5; no firm D call. The CDR3 extends over 13 amino acids. V lost 3 bases, J lost 2 bases, and 7 bases lay in between. Germline V gene data show CDR1 as KGHSH and CDR2 as LQKENI.

This clonotype was picked up one time. The rearrangement joins TRBV6-2 or TRBV6-3 to TRBJ2-7, with 7 bases lining up with TRBD1. Germline CDR1 is MNHEY and CDR2 is SVGEGT. The J segment lost 2 bases and the V segment lost 7 bases, leaving 11 bases of the junction unmatched. This CDR3 is 15 amino acids long. The CDR3 sequence is CASKPIRTGPYEQYF. The CDR3 DNA follows: TGTGCCAGCAAGCCGATTAGGACAGGTCCCTACGAGCAGTACTTC.

This clonotype was detected only once. V gene TRBV30 combines with J gene TRBJ1-6; D may be TRBD1 (5 bases). Germline CDR1 and CDR2: GTSNPN and SVGIG (reference sequence). V lost 4 bases and J lost 7, with 17 bases in between. This CDR3 is 15 amino acids long. CDR3 nucleotides: TGTGCCTGGATCCTGGACACCGTCGGGAATTCACCCCTCCACTTT. Residues: CAWILDTVGNSPLHF. Using reference TRBV30 and TRBJ1-6 for the parts outside the CDR3, the full variable domain is SQTIHQWPATLVQPVGSPLSLECTVEGTSNPNLYWYRQAAGRGLQLLFYSVGIGQISSEVPQNLSASRPQDRQFILSSKKLLLSDSGFYLCAWILDTVGNSPLHFGNGTRLTVT.

This clonotype has a single count. J is TRBJ2-1 and V is TRBV20-1, with D hard to call. Germline CDR1 is DFQATT and CDR2 is SNEGSKA (reference sequence). This CDR3 region has 11 residues. V shed 4 bases and J shed 15 bases, with 16 bases lying between them. The CDR3 here is CSATITGPSFF. The CDR3 coding sequence is TGCAGTGCTACCATTACCGGGCCTTCGTTCTTC.

This clonotype was seen a few times. J is TRBJ2-7 and V is TRBV15; maybe TRBD1 (6 bases). Trimming removed 0 bases at V and 6 bases at J, with 18 bases between. The germline V gene has CDR1 LNHNV and CDR2 YYDKDF (reference sequence). The CDR3 runs 16 residues. The CDR3 region has the DNA TGTGCCACCAGCAGAGATTGGGGCAGGGGAGCATCCGAGCAGTACTTC. This encodes CATSRDWGRGASEQYF.

The V call is TRBV20-1, the J call TRBJ2-7; TRBD2 matches at 10 bases. The J call may be faulty, since TRBJ2-5 better matches the DNA end. From germline, CDR1 is DFQATT and CDR2 SNEGSKA (reference sequence). The CDR3 covers 13 residues. The CDR3 nucleotides read TGCAGTGCTCTAGCGGGAGTATATGAGACCCAGTACTTC. It encodes CSALAGVYETQYF.

CDR3 nucleotide sequence: TGTGCCAGCAGCTTAGCTGGGACAGCAAAAAACATTCAGTACTTC. Its protein is CASSLAGTAKNIQYF. This chain uses TRBV7-2 with TRBJ2-4; 7 positions match TRBD1. CDR3 length equals 15 residues. Germline V gene data show CDR1 as SGHTA and CDR2 as FQGNSA. J lost 4 bases, V lost 0 bases, and 3 bases had no gene match.

This chain links TRBV25-1 with TRBJ2-3; 10 bases align to TRBD2. The length of the CDR3 is 16 residues. Germline CDR1 reads MGHDK; CDR2 reads SYGVNS. V lost 5 bases to trimming and J lost 6 bases; unmatched junction nucleotides: 11. CDR3 nucleotides: TGTGCCAGCAGTAGCGATATAGCGGGGGGCCTGGATACGCAGTATTTT. It encodes CASSSDIAGGLDTQYF. Full variable domain (missing parts from reference TRBV25-1 and TRBJ2-3): EADIYQTPRYLVIGTGKKITLECSQTMGHDKMYWYQQDPGMELHLIHYSYGVNSTEKGDLSSESTVSRIRTEHFPLTLESARPSHTSQYLCASSSDIAGGLDTQYFGPGTRLTVL.

J is TRBJ2-5 and V is TRBV3-1; D might be TRBD1 (5 bases). Trimming left V 0 bases short and J 2 bases short, with 10 bases between. CDR3 length: 15 amino acids. CDR1 is LGHDT, CDR2 YNNKEL, per germline (reference sequence). The CDR3 bases are TGTGCCAGCAGCCAAGATGGCAGGGCTCAAGAGACCCAGTACTTC. It is translated as CASSQDGRAQETQYF.

The gene calls are TRBV7-2 and TRBJ1-5, with D uncertain. Germline V CDR1 and CDR2: SGHTA, FQGNSA. There are 15 residues in the CDR3. V lost 1 base, J lost 0 bases, and 7 bases lay in between. The CDR3 coding sequence is TGTGCCAGCAGCTTAGGCAGCTCTAGCAATCAGCCCCAGCATTTT. Translation: CASSLGSSSNQPQHF.

The J gene is TRBJ2-1, the V gene TRBV7-9, with D perhaps matching TRBD2 (6 bases). Germline lookup yields CDR1 SEHNR and CDR2 FQNEAQ (reference sequence). The CDR3 is made up of 13 amino acids. Trimming shortened V by 0 bases and J by 13 bases, and 13 bases separated the two germline ends. CDR3 nucleotides: TGTGCCAGCAGCTTAGCAGGTCGGGAGACCCAGTTCTTC. This translates into CASSLAGRETQFF.

This clonotype was seen more than once but under ten times. The chain couples TRBV15 to TRBJ2-6; tentatively, D is TRBD1 (5 bases). V was pared by 8 bases and J by 2 bases, with 13 bases between. Germline loops: CDR1 LNHNV, CDR2 YYDKDF (reference sequence). This CDR3 has 15 residues. CDR3 residues: CATSDPGTGANVLTF. DNA of the CDR3: TGTGCCACCTCCGACCCAGGGACTGGGGCCAACGTCCTGACTTTC.

DNA for the CDR3: TGTGCCAGCAGTGAAGTACGGGGATCCTACGAGCAGTACTTC. Translating gives CASSEVRGSYEQYF. The chain is built from TRBV2 and TRBJ2-5, with D maybe TRBD2 (5 bases). Matching the DNA end better, TRBJ2-7 makes the J call doubtful. Germline lookup yields CDR1 SNHLY and CDR2 FYNNEI. CDR3 length: 14 amino acids.

The chain recombines TRBV3-1 with TRBJ2-7; D might be TRBD1 (6 bases). This CDR3 comprises 16 residues. Germline CDR1 is LGHDT and CDR2 is YNNKEL (reference sequence). V lost 2 bases and J lost 0, with 14 bases in between. The CDR3 DNA is TGTGCCAGCAGCCAAAAGGGTGGCAGGGGCTCCTACGAGCAGTACTTC. Protein sequence: CASSQKGGRGSYEQYF.

The genes are TRBV20-1 and TRBJ2-5; maybe TRBD2 (5 bases). V lost 1 base, J lost 11 bases, and 20 bases lay in between. The germline gives CDR1 DFQATT, CDR2 SNEGSKA (reference sequence). This CDR3 has 14 residues. In nucleotides, the CDR3 is TGCAGTGCTAGAGGGCCAGCGGTCCACAATGAGCAGTACTTC. Translating it yields CSARGPAVHNEQYF.

This clonotype was observed a few times. The chain employs TRBV6-5 and TRBJ2-7, with a weak D call TRBD1 (6 bases). In germline, CDR1 is MNHEY, CDR2 SVGAGI. The CDR3 is made up of 16 amino acids. V dropped 4 bases and J dropped 3 bases, with 19 bases sitting between them. The CDR3 reads CASSSLRGPSFYEQYF. The CDR3 nucleotides read TGTGCCAGCAGTTCCCTCAGGGGACCGAGCTTCTACGAGCAGTACTTC.